This entry concerns a single T cell receptor beta chain. Its antigen remains unknown. This sample was included in a study of chemoradiotherapy in HPV16-positive cancers. The study's findings and limits: Functional assays defining HPV-specific T cells used only a couple of HPV16-positive patients. Candidate HPV-specific clones and E7-related TCR motifs grew in tumor during treatment.

CDR3 length equals 14 residues. Trimming took off 7 bases at V and 0 bases at J, with 10 bases between the two ends. Germline lookup yields CDR1 MNHNY and CDR2 SVGAGI (reference sequence). Repeated repertoire sampling spanned the course of chemoradiotherapy. Data came from immunoSEQ multiplex PCR; TCRdb stores just in-frame clones and leaves some out. The table has about 6,500 clones, approximately 92% seen once. Source: blood, taken from a patient who underwent chemoradiotherapy. This receptor was obtained from a human donor with HPV-associated anogenital cancer. J is TRBJ1-3 and V is TRBV6-6; D unclear. Written as DNA, the CDR3 is TGTGCCAGCACGATAGACGGCTCTGGAAACACCATATATTTT. Its protein is CASTIDGSGNTIYF.